This TCR beta chain emerged from a study of blood T cells in healthy people across ages. Overall study: T cells yielded about one barcoded beta molecule per two cells through template switching. Study-level findings and limits: Diversity estimated from one million T cells was considered an underestimate.

The donors, aged roughly 6 to 100, were healthy Caucasians from Russia. For the second PCR, which ran for 7 to 11 cycles, a sample-barcoded 5' primer and a J-beta primer mix were used. The template-switch adaptor was a 5' adaptor with 12 random nucleotides. It tagged each cDNA molecule. TCRdb reprocessed the 5' RACE reads via MiXCR and lists one record per CDR3 protein. The repertoire holds about 1.6 million distinct CDR3 sequences, around 35% seen once, with approximately 11% in the top ten. The CDR3 loop spans 16 amino acids. J lost 10 bases, V lost 5 bases, and 17 bases had no gene match. Germline-derived CDR1 and CDR2 are SGHKS and YYEKEE (reference sequence). This clonotype was seen more than once but under ten times. Its antigen is unknown.

Sequenced sample: blood. This chain connects TRBV5-5 to TRBJ2-1; 8 bases align to TRBD1. This clonotype was obtained from a woman in her 30s in good health. The CDR3 region has the DNA TGTGCCAGCAGATTTGCAGCTGGGACAGGTTTTAGCGAGCAGTTCTTC. It translates to CASRFAAGTGFSEQFF.